The 22 T cell receptor beta chains listed next were all sequenced from one sample in a study of post-analysis software for immune sequencing data. These TCRs are of unknown antigen specificity. Carried by the TCR beta cDNA libraries were unique molecular identifiers. Each CDR3 protein is one row after TCRdb ran MiXCR on the PCR reads. The table includes hundreds of thousands of distinct CDR3 sequences, roughly three fifths detected once. Study-level findings and limits: Four to six TRBV segments were significantly more frequent in patients than in controls. TRBV5-6, TRBV5-1 and TRBV20-1 were among these segments.

The sequencing input was blood. The origin of the receptors is a girl aged 2 to 10 with multiple sclerosis.

This chain links TRBV12-3 or TRBV12-4 with TRBJ2-4; D not resolved. This CDR3 contains 16 residues. Deletions cut 6 bases from V and 8 bases from J, with 23 bases between. DNA of the CDR3: TGTGCCAGCAGCCCAGCCCGAGGTCGGGCCCAGGACATTCAGTACTTC. Amino acids: CASSPARGRAQDIQYF.

CDR3 nucleotide sequence: TGTGCCAGCAGTAACCCATTAGGGGACAGAGGCACAGATACGCAGTATTTT. It translates to CASSNPLGDRGTDTQYF. The chain uses TRBV12-3 or TRBV12-4 and TRBJ2-3; 7 bases are shared with TRBD1. V shed 5 bases and J 1 base; nucleotides not matched to a gene: 12. The CDR3 sequence is 17 residues long.

This clonotype appeared a few times. The chain combines TRBV7-2 with TRBJ2-1; 10 nucleotides match TRBD1. Losses at the gene ends were 7 bases for V and 5 bases for J; bases not matched to a gene: 8. Germline values: CDR1 SGHTA, CDR2 FQGNSA. This CDR3 is built from 15 residues. Written as DNA, the CDR3 is TGTGCCAGCACCTCTCGGGACAGGGGTAACAATGAGCAGTTCTTC. Translating it yields CASTSRDRGNNEQFF.

For this clonotype: This may be a read error, as it is one base from a much larger clone. This chain joins TRBV7-6 and TRBJ2-7; 10 bases line up with TRBD1. TRBJ2-5 explains the end of the DNA better; the J call may be wrong. CDR1 SGHVS and CDR2 FNYEAQ come from the germline V gene. The CDR3 covers 16 residues. The CDR3 loop reads CASSSIHDRGRGTQYF. For the CDR3, the DNA is TGTGCCAGCAGCTCAATCCATGACAGGGGGCGAGGGACCCAGTACTTC.

The chain joins TRBV5-1 to TRBJ2-5; either TRBD1 or TRBD2 may fit D (5 bases each). Germline V lookup: CDR1 SGHRS, CDR2 YFSETQ. The CDR3 covers 15 residues. V gave up 1 base and J gave up 2 bases, with 12 bases separating them. CDR3 amino acids: CASSLTGTGQETQYF. The CDR3 coding sequence is TGCGCCAGCAGCTTGACCGGGACCGGACAAGAGACCCAGTACTTC.

The chain uses TRBV11-2 and TRBJ1-1; maybe TRBD1 (5 bases). V dropped 2 bases and J dropped 5 bases, with 9 bases sitting between them. The CDR3 has 13 residues. Germline loops: CDR1 SGHAT, CDR2 FQNNGV. CDR3 region: CASSLRWGTEAFF. CDR3 nucleotides: TGTGCCAGCAGCTTAAGGTGGGGGACTGAAGCTTTCTTT.

This clonotype was found many times. The chain recombines TRBV29-1 with TRBJ2-1; maybe TRBD2 (6 bases). The CDR3 runs 14 residues. Between the trimmed V and J ends, which lost 6 bases and 7 bases, there was a span of 19 bases. Germline CDR1 and CDR2: SQVTM and ANQGSEA. The CDR3 sequence: CSVGGLVGRNEQFF. In DNA form, the CDR3 reads TGCAGCGTCGGAGGGCTAGTTGGAAGGAATGAGCAGTTCTTC.

This clonotype was seen a handful of times. CDR3 sequence: CASTQGLAGGRRNEQFF. As DNA, the CDR3 is TGTGCCAGCACCCAAGGACTAGCGGGGGGGCGGCGCAATGAGCAGTTCTTC. This chain connects TRBV12-3 or TRBV12-4 to TRBJ2-1; TRBD2 matches 15 bases. The V and J ends lost 7 bases and 6 bases, in that order; junction bases with no gene match: 10. This CDR3 has 17 residues.

The chain is built from TRBV3-1 and TRBJ1-1; tentative D call: TRBD1 (5 bases). The CDR3 sequence is 13 residues long. CDR1 is LGHDT and CDR2 is YNNKEL in the germline V gene (reference sequence). V lost 1 base and J 11 bases, leaving 14 bases between the germline ends. As DNA, the CDR3 is TGTGCCAGCAGCCAAGCGCTCGGGACCGGCGCTTTCTTT. It specifies CASSQALGTGAFF.

V and J are TRBV5-1 and TRBJ2-2; possibly TRBD2 for D (5 bases). Trimming shortened V by 3 bases and J by 5 bases, and 8 bases separated the two germline ends. The CDR3 spans 13 residues. The germline V gene encodes CDR1 SGHRS and CDR2 YFSETQ. The chain's CDR3 is CASSSRETGELFF. DNA for the CDR3: TGCGCCAGCAGCTCGAGGGAAACCGGGGAGCTGTTTTTT.

V is TRBV20-1 and J is TRBJ2-1; no firm D call. V shed 6 bases and J shed 1 base, with 16 bases lying between them. This CDR3 has 15 residues. The germline V gene encodes CDR1 DFQATT and CDR2 SNEGSKA (reference sequence). CDR3 region: CSAKPATPSYNEQFF. CDR3 in DNA: TGCAGTGCAAAGCCCGCAACCCCATCCTACAATGAGCAGTTCTTC.

CDR3 protein: CASSNSHSQETQYF. CDR3 bases: TGTGCCAGCAGTAACAGTCACAGCCAAGAGACCCAGTACTTC. The rearrangement links TRBV7-9 to TRBJ2-7; D gene unclear. The J call may be incorrect, as the DNA end agrees better with TRBJ2-5. The germline V gene encodes CDR1 SEHNR and CDR2 FQNEAQ (reference sequence). CDR3 length: 14 amino acids.

This chain uses TRBV12-3 or TRBV12-4 with TRBJ2-5; the match to TRBD2 covers 8 bases. Near its end, the DNA agrees better with TRBJ2-7, so the J call may be wrong. The CDR3 extends over 14 amino acids. The CDR3 loop reads CASSPGLVGLEQYF. In DNA, the CDR3 is TGTGCCAGCAGTCCGGGACTAGTGGGACTCGAGCAGTACTTC.

The chain carries TRBV20-1 and TRBJ1-5; no clear D. The CDR3 is 12 amino acids. From germline, CDR1 is DFQATT and CDR2 SNEGSKA (reference sequence). The CDR3 sequence is CRDRVGNQPQHF. CDR3 in DNA: TGCCGTGATAGGGTGGGCAATCAGCCCCAGCATTTT.

The V and J genes are TRBV4-3 and TRBJ2-1; 13 nucleotides agree with TRBD2. The CDR3 is 16 residues long. V gave up 0 bases and J gave up 7 bases; unmatched junction bases: 3. The germline CDR1 and CDR2 sequences are LGHNA and YSLEER. DNA for the CDR3: TGCGCCAGCAGCCAAGATACTAGCGGGGGGGCGAATGAGCAGTTCTTC. Its protein is CASSQDTSGGANEQFF.

The CDR3 is CASRGERERAYNEQFF. CDR3 sequence (DNA): TGCGCCAGCAGAGGGGAGCGGGAGAGGGCCTACAATGAGCAGTTCTTC. The chain joins TRBV5-1 to TRBJ2-1, with 8 positions matching TRBD2. The CDR3 sequence is 16 residues long. J lost 2 bases, V lost 5 bases, and 9 bases had no gene match. The germline V gene has CDR1 SGHRS and CDR2 YFSETQ.

This sequence joins TRBV7-2 and TRBJ1-5; TRBD1 aligns across 7 bases. CDR1 is SGHTA, CDR2 FQGNSA, per germline. The V segment lost 5 bases and the J segment 5 bases; nucleotides outside the gene matches: 12. The CDR3 is made up of 16 amino acids. CDR3 DNA: TGTGCCAGCAGCCCAGGAGGCAGGGGGATCCATCAGCCCCAGCATTTT. Its protein is CASSPGGRGIHQPQHF.

The chain is built from TRBV20-1 and TRBJ2-4; D is undetermined. Germline CDR1 DFQATT, CDR2 SNEGSKA (reference sequence). This CDR3 is 11 amino acids long. Between the trimmed V and J ends, which lost 7 bases and 7 bases, there was a span of 11 bases. CDR3 nucleotide sequence: TGCAGTGGTGTGAAGGGTAACATTCAGTACTTC. Its protein is CSGVKGNIQYF.

As regards this clonotype: A read error may account for a junction end that differs from germline. The rearrangement joins TRBV5-6 to TRBJ2-7, with 8 bases matching TRBD1. Germline CDR1 is SGHDT and CDR2 is YYEEEE. The CDR3 runs 17 residues. The CDR3 DNA sequence: TGTGCCGGCAGCGCGACGAGCTCCGGGACAGGTTGGCACGAGCAGTACTTC. Translated, it gives CAGSATSSGTGWHEQYF.

The chain employs TRBV15 and TRBJ2-7; no clear D gene. Trimming removed 0 bases at V and 5 bases at J, with 2 bases between. Germline V gives CDR1 LNHNV, CDR2 YYDKDF (reference sequence). This CDR3 is built from 11 residues. CDR3 coding DNA: TGTGCCACCAGCAGAGAGAACGAGCAGTACTTC. Its translation: CATSRENEQYF.

A word on this clonotype: No conserved phenylalanine or tryptophan is present at the end of the CDR3, so a read error is the likely explanation. The rearrangement links TRBV5-5 to TRBJ2-4, with D unresolved. V lost 4 bases and J 5 bases, leaving 13 bases between the germline ends. Germline V lookup: CDR1 SGHKS, CDR2 YYEKEE (reference sequence). There are 14 residues in the CDR3. The CDR3 protein is CASSQTLFQNIQYC. CDR3 coding DNA: TGTGCCAGCAGCCAGACCCTTTTCCAAAACATTCAGTACTGC.

This clonotype has more than one count but fewer than ten. The genes are TRBV20-1 and TRBJ2-4; no reliable D call. With 8 bases removed from V and 0 bases from J, the gap between germline ends came to 14 bases. CDR3 size: 14 residues. Germline V gene data show CDR1 as DFQATT and CDR2 as SNEGSKA (reference sequence). In DNA, the CDR3 is TGCAGTCCGATCTCCGTTCTAGCCAAAAACATTCAGTACTTC. It specifies CSPISVLAKNIQYF.